A few counts support the clone carrying this TCR beta chain. The data originate from a study of blood T cell repertoires in COVID-19. About the study: The samples span acute and convalescent COVID-19 from the United States, Italy and Spain. In each case, the material was cDNA or gDNA derived from T cells, B-cell-depleted T cells, or PBMCs.

With 5 bases removed from V and 13 bases from J, the gap between germline ends came to 20 bases. CDR1 MNHNY and CDR2 SVGAGI come from the germline V gene (reference sequence). The CDR3 consists of 14 residues. In the authors' methods: For nucleated cells, counts were estimated from reference gene primer amplification. Assay used: immunoSEQ multiplex PCR; TCRdb lists only in-frame clones, some missing. That table gives V, J and clone size, and the DNA gave D and trimming. The sample yields about 110,000 clones, around 83% seen once. The sequenced sample was peripheral blood. The chain recombines TRBV6-6 with TRBJ1-4, with D possibly matching TRBD1 (5 bases). This receptor was identified in a woman aged 80 or older with acute or convalescent COVID-19. The chain's CDR3 is CASSPLDTGLRLFF. CDR3 bases: TGTGCCAGCAGTCCCCTGGACACGGGTTTGCGACTGTTTTTT.